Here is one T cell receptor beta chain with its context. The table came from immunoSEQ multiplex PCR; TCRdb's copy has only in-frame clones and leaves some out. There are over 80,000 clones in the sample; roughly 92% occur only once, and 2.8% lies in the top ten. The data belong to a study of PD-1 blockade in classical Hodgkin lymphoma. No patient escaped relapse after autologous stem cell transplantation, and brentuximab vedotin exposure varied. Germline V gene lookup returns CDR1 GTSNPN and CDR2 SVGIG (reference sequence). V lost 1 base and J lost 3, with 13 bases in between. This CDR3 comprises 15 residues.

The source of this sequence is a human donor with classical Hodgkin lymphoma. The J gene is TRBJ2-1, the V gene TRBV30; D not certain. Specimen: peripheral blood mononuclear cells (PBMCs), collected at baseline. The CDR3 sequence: CAWSGTRSYYNEQFF. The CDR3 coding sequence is TGTGCCTGGAGTGGGACGCGGAGTTACTACAATGAGCAGTTCTTC.